This T cell receptor beta chain was sequenced in a study of cytomegalovirus exposure and HLA in healthy donors (dated by TCRdb to 2016 to 2017). Study-wide context: An earlier analysis of a few hundred of the donors reported 276 Gb of sequence data and 117 million unique TCR beta sequences obtained from about 179 million T cells. The study aimed to test whether cataloging public T cell receptors could reveal signatures of past pathogen exposure. In the later analysis, no new phenotypic data were used to find candidate immune exposures; instead, reliance was placed on TCR beta sequences and their occurrence across donors. HLA typing included class I and class II loci at four-digit resolution. A later analysis re-examined previously published TCR beta repertoires from more than 650 donors and added high-resolution HLA genotyping to investigate patterns of TCR occurrence. In an earlier analysis of roughly 540 of the donors, high-throughput TCR beta sequencing was used to judge whether each TCR beta V gene segment behaved as functional or pseudogenic. An early release that covered fewer than 800 HLA-typed donors contained approximately 300 gigabases of sequencing data and 80 million or so unique TCR sequences. Across under 500 genotyped donors of the cohort, an average of approximately 240,000 unique TCR beta nucleotide sequences per donor were sequenced, and 15% to 20% of those sequences were non-productive. Typing coverage varied by locus: about 629-630 donors for A, B, C, DRB1 and DQB1; approximately 500 for DQA1; over 600 for DPA1; 400 to 480 for DPB1. The T cell repertoires of several hundred subjects were profiled by immunosequencing and related to cytomegalovirus serostatus. In addition to the first cohort of 666 subjects, a separate validation cohort of 120 different subjects was used. Genome-wide SNP genotypes for about three fifths of the roughly 700 donors were used in a later genetic analysis, which treated that subset as a discovery cohort. Roughly five DR-DQ haplotypes were treated as single units for association and clustering because of strong linkage in the cohort. Alongside the repertoire data, information on donor age, sex, ethnicity and CMV serostatus was compiled. Every repertoire in the discovery cohort had been generated on one and the same sequencing platform. Of the 350 to 450 genotyped donors, about 80% fell in the genetic ancestry cluster associated with self-reported Caucasian donors. The study combined high-throughput TCR immunosequencing, statistical association of individual TCRs with disease status, and machine learning to predict cytomegalovirus infection status.

Results and caveats for the whole study, not just this receptor: Because the 87-base-pair reads could not distinguish some IMGT-functional V segments, including TRBV6-2 and TRBV6-3, those segments were excluded. In an earlier analysis of 587 of the donors, most TCR beta V segments appeared in productive rearrangements about 87% or about 30% of the time, broadly matching IMGT annotations. Presence/absence analyses assumed roughly uniform sequencing depth across donors, an assumption that may not hold. V-gene and J-gene trimming of TCR beta chains was associated with a missense DCLRE1C variant in a later genetic analysis, and the association was replicated in an independent cohort. A further reported finding was that TCR beta sequences accurately predicted the HLA-A and HLA-B alleles for most subjects in the first cohort. CMV serostatus was the only immune exposure information available for the cohort. In a later analysis, HLA-associated TCR beta chains showed more clonal expansion and lower generation probabilities than non-associated chains that were equally common. A later analysis associated around 16,000 TCR beta sequences with specific HLA alleles at a false discovery rate of 0.05. In this cohort, only TCR beta chains were sequenced, and detectable features were limited by the absence of alpha or paired-chain data. In a later analysis, several top co-occurrence clusters were reported to appear linked to parvovirus B19, influenza, CMV and Epstein-Barr virus. Strong co-occurrence of HLA alleles, especially DR and DQ, made assigning TCR associations to individual alleles difficult. In the study, 150 to 200 TCR beta chains were listed as associated with cytomegalovirus. The sequencing pipeline was judged likely to have produced a cluster of highly shared sequence variants as a technical artifact. In a later genetic analysis, fewer N-insertions in productive TCRs were reported among donors in an Asian-associated ancestry cluster than the roughly 710-donor mean. Correlated functional status among segregating V segments might reflect linkage disequilibrium, but an unknown experimental factor could not be ruled out. Across donors, most TCR sequences were observed very rarely, whereas some public TCRs were present in many individuals. According to the authors, the approach could potentially be generalized to other disease states and immunological phenotypes. Because HLA typing was unavailable for some donors at each locus, only the typed subset was used in association tests. In a later analysis, TCR association rates were found to vary across HLA loci, with the most associated TCRs seen for DRB1 alleles and the fewest for HLA-C alleles. In a later analysis, most CMV-associated TCR beta chains were found to appear HLA-restricted, with HLA associations seemingly driven largely by CMV exposure. Cytomegalovirus status was reported to be diagnosed by the classifier with high specificity and sensitivity in both the original and validation cohorts. In vitro tests confirmed that a few of the cytomegalovirus-associated TCR beta chains recognize cytomegalovirus antigens. Because counts were too low, about 15 rarely observed V segments, including chromosome 9 orphons, were left out of the earlier analysis of 587 of the donors.

The germline V gene gives CDR1 as LGHNT and CDR2 as FRNRAP. Measured from the cysteine to the phenylalanine, the CDR3 is 15 residues long. Just the 45-base CDR3 DNA is kept, in frame starting at base 1. Relative to germline, V is missing 7 bases and J is missing 5 bases, with 10 bases of the junction outside any gene match. The receptor library was made with the immunoSEQ multiplex PCR assay. A mixture of 60 forward primers for TCR Vbeta segments and 13 reverse primers for TCR Jbeta segments was used in the multiplex PCR. A multiplex PCR assay on genomic DNA amplified the CDR3 region of rearranged TCR beta genes. The amplified TCR beta libraries were sequenced on the Illumina HiSeq System as 87-base-pair reads. Processing in the source paper ran as follows. In a later analysis, tens of millions of unique TCR beta chains were counted across the approximately 620 repertoires, and around 10 million of these chains were shared by at least two donors. A nearest-neighbor algorithm error-corrected the raw reads and collapsed the reads into unique sequences, merging closely related sequences to remove PCR and sequencing errors. V, D and J gene segments were assigned by aligning CDR3 sequences to IMGT reference sequences. For a sequence to be retained, a match of at least six nucleotides to both a V gene segment and a J gene segment was required. Rearrangements were classified as productive when the CDR3 lacked stop codons and remained in frame with V and J, and all other rearrangements were classified as non-productive. CDR3 was defined by IMGT convention, running from the second conserved V-encoded cysteine to the conserved J-encoded phenylalanine. In an earlier analysis of around 640 of the donors, sequences lacking an unambiguous match to a single V gene segment were excluded. An earlier analysis of under 750 of the donors called V segments functional above 56.7% productive rearrangements and segregating when the between-donor standard deviation exceeded 5%. To diagnose cytomegalovirus status from the catalog of TCR beta chain sequences, a statistical classification framework was built. In a later analysis, V and J genes were assigned by comparing TCR nucleotide sequences against IMGT/GENE-DB human TR gene sequences. A later analysis assigned CDR3 sequences and most-parsimonious VDJ recombination scenarios with the TCRdist pipeline. In a later analysis, each TCR beta chain was defined by its CDR3 amino acid sequence together with its V-gene family, and reads lacking a unique V-gene family were excluded. As a way to deal with suspected cross-contamination and a sequencing artifact, a later analysis dropped more than 500 nucleotide sequences that were highly shared and had low generation probability. A later analysis calculated a clonal expansion index for each public chain from normalized within-repertoire ranks of inferred template counts. A later analysis computed generation probabilities with a VDJ recombination model fitted to out-of-frame rearrangements, and checked the results against IGoR. Hypergeometric tests were used in a later analysis to score TCR-TCR, TCR-HLA and TCR-CMV co-occurrence, with a repertoire-size bias correction applied to the TCR pairs. A later analysis estimated false discovery rates by permuting HLA or CMV assignments 20 times. A later analysis grouped co-occurring TCRs with DBSCAN, adding TCRdist sequence similarity when clustering within HLA-allele-positive subsets. Repertoires with fewer than 30,000 or more than 120,000 public chains, plus five repertoires with anomalous nucleotide sharing, were excluded from co-occurrence clustering. Imported from immuneACCESS, the table was reduced by TCRdb to in-frame sequences with V and J called. These copies leave out some clones; in studies compared against another copy, an unresolved V gene accounts for under half, and the cause of the remainder is not known. V and J calls and clone size are those listed in that table; D and trimming were worked out from the DNA. The sample profile shows 120,000 to 150,000 clones; more than 60% of them were found once. Of the sample, around an eighth falls within the top ten clones.

A word on this clone: The antigen this receptor binds is unknown. Per-nucleotide qualities are absent, and no much larger clonotype sits a single base away.

The cohort consisted of fewer than 700 healthy bone marrow donors. At the time of sampling, all cohort members were nominally healthy, though unrecorded immune exposures were likely present. The donor tested CMV seropositive, placing the donor among the approximately 290 seropositive members of the cohort. Every donor gave a peripheral blood sample, and the peripheral blood mononuclear cells from that sample were used for TCR beta sequencing. The Qiagen DNeasy Blood Extraction Kit was used to extract genomic DNA from the blood cell samples. The rearrangement joined TRBV12-5 to TRBJ2-2; 7 junctional bases match TRBD1. Specimen: PBMCs. The source is a man aged 35 to 55 in good health and CMV-seropositive. The CDR3 region: CASVQLTGVTGELFF. The sequenced DNA is TGTGCTAGTGTCCAATTAACAGGGGTGACCGGGGAGCTGTTTTTT.